What follows are 14 T cell receptor beta chains derived from one specimen sequenced in a study of Tregs in tolerant kidney transplant recipients. Sequenced by immunoSEQ multiplex PCR; TCRdb stores in-frame clones only, minus some. The sample gives about 110,000 clones, 90% of which show up once; approximately 0.3% is in the top ten. The sample was CD4+ T cells from blood, taken before the transplant. These receptors all come from a human donor who received a combined kidney and bone marrow transplant.

V and J are TRBV5-1 and TRBJ2-7; 7 positions match TRBD1. In germline, CDR1 is SGHRS, CDR2 YFSETQ. Trimming cost V 5 bases and J 0 bases; bases outside gene matches: 8. The CDR3 runs to 15 residues. CDR3 protein: CASRSQGYASYEQYF. The CDR3, as DNA: TGCGCCAGCAGATCACAGGGGTATGCCTCCTACGAGCAGTACTTC. The full variable domain, rest sourced from reference TRBV5-1 and TRBJ2-7, is KAGVTQTPRYLIKTRGQQVTLSCSPISGHRSVSWYQQTPGQGLQFLFEYFSETQRNKGNFPGRFSGRQFSNSRSEMNVSTLELGDSALYLCASRSQGYASYEQYFGPGTRLTVT.

The genes are TRBV10-3 and TRBJ2-3; the match to TRBD2 covers 13 bases. CDR1 is ENHRY, CDR2 SYGVKD, per germline. The CDR3 is 17 amino acids. V was clipped by 6 bases and J by 6 bases; unmatched bases: 12. The CDR3 sequence is CAISQTSGGYKLDTQYF. CDR3 DNA sequence: TGTGCCATCAGCCAGACTAGCGGGGGGTACAAGCTCGATACGCAGTATTTT.

DNA of the CDR3: TGTGCCACGGGACAGACGACCTACAATGAGCAGTTCTTC. Its translation is CATGQTTYNEQFF. V and J are TRBV5-4 and TRBJ2-1; 7 bases align to TRBD1. The CDR3 spans 13 residues. Germline V gives CDR1 SGHNT, CDR2 YYREEE (reference sequence). J gave up 2 bases and V 9 bases, and 5 bases lay outside the gene matches.

The CDR3 region has the DNA TGTGCCAGCGCCTACGGACAGGGAACTGAAGCTTTCTTT. Residues: CASAYGQGTEAFF. V is TRBV6-1 and J is TRBJ1-1; 8 bases match TRBD1. Germline V gene data show CDR1 as MNHNS and CDR2 as SASEGT. The CDR3 has 13 amino acids. J lost 5 bases, V lost 8 bases, and 7 bases had no gene match.

The chain joins TRBV5-8 to TRBJ2-4; D gene uncertain. This CDR3 contains 12 residues. From germline, CDR1 is SGHTS and CDR2 YDEGEE. Trimming took off 2 bases at V and 7 bases at J, with 7 bases between the two ends. This chain's CDR3 is CASSLFLNIQYF. CDR3 nucleotides: TGTGCCAGCAGCTTATTTCTCAACATTCAGTACTTC.

V usage is TRBV20-1 and J usage is TRBJ2-7; D is ambiguous. V gave up 3 bases and J gave up 5 bases, with 8 bases separating them. The length of the CDR3 is 11 residues. Germline CDR1 reads DFQATT; CDR2 reads SNEGSKA (reference sequence). CDR3 loop: CSASPGDEQYF. CDR3 DNA: TGCAGTGCTAGTCCTGGAGACGAGCAGTACTTC.

The rearrangement uses TRBV18 and TRBJ1-4, with 7 bases identical to TRBD1. The CDR3 spans 19 residues. Trimming cost V 1 base and J 7 bases; bases outside gene matches: 18. The germline CDR1 and CDR2 sequences are KGHSH and LQKENI. The CDR3 nucleotides read TGTGCCAGCTCACCACGGTCCGTACTAAACAGGGGCGTAAGTGAAAAACTGTTTTTT. Translation gives CASSPRSVLNRGVSEKLFF.

This clone is a singleton in its sample. The chain couples TRBV19 to TRBJ2-7; D is possibly TRBD1 (7 bases). The V end was cut by 1 base, the J end by 3 bases, with 13 bases between. This CDR3 spans 15 amino acids. Per the germline V gene, CDR1 is LNHDA and CDR2 is SQIVND (reference sequence). CDR3 in amino acids: CASSIVAGQLYEQYF. The CDR3 DNA is TGTGCCAGTAGTATAGTGGCGGGACAGCTCTACGAGCAGTACTTC.

The chain is built from TRBV5-4 and TRBJ2-5, with 16 bases lining up with TRBD2. CDR3 length equals 17 residues. Germline values: CDR1 SGHNT, CDR2 YYREEE (reference sequence). The V segment lost 3 bases and the J segment 6 bases; nucleotides outside the gene matches: 8. CDR3 sequence reads: CASSSPGLAGGPKTQYF. The CDR3 DNA is TGTGCCAGCAGCTCGCCGGGACTAGCGGGGGGGCCGAAGACCCAGTACTTC.

Only one count was recorded for this clone. The chain recombines TRBV4-1 with TRBJ2-5, with D possibly being TRBD1 (6 bases). The CDR3 has 17 amino acids. Germline V gene lookup returns CDR1 MGHRA and CDR2 YSYEKL. Deletions cut 0 bases from V and 5 bases from J, with 19 bases between. The CDR3 coding sequence is TGCGCCAGCAGCCAAGAAACGGGTTCTGCAGGGGTGGAGACCCAGTACTTC. It is translated as CASSQETGSAGVETQYF.

This clone was counted a single time. The V call is TRBV7-2, the J call TRBJ2-3; D gene unclear. The ends were cut back, 3 bases at V and 14 bases at J, with 6 bases in the middle. The CDR3 runs 9 residues. Per germline, CDR1 SGHTA and CDR2 FQGNSA. CDR3 nucleotide sequence: TGTGCCAGCAGCTTGAACGGGTATTTT. Translated: CASSLNGYF.

In nucleotides, the CDR3 is TGCGCCAGCAGTCAATGGTATGGGACGGAGGGTGCCGGGGAGCTGTTTTTT. Protein product: CASSQWYGTEGAGELFF. The rearrangement uses TRBV23-1 and TRBJ2-2; tentatively, D is TRBD2 (6 bases). TRBV23-1 is classed as an ORF, of uncertain function. V lost 1 base and J lost 6, with 18 bases in between. The CDR3 runs 17 residues.

This chain links TRBV5-1 with TRBJ2-3; 7 bases agree with TRBD2. V shed 2 bases and J 2 bases; nucleotides not matched to a gene: 5. Germline loops: CDR1 SGHRS, CDR2 YFSETQ. The CDR3 sequence is 15 residues long. CDR3 DNA: TGCGCCAGCAGCTTCCCGGGGGGTGACACAGATACGCAGTATTTT. Translating gives CASSFPGGDTDTQYF.

The J gene is TRBJ2-7, the V gene TRBV4-2, with TRBD1 as a possible D gene (6 bases). Trimming took off 1 base at V and 4 bases at J, with 11 bases between the two ends. Germline V gene lookup returns CDR1 LGHNA and CDR2 YNFKEQ. The CDR3 runs to 14 residues. CDR3 sequence reads: CASSQAPTGYEQYF. In nucleotides, the CDR3 is TGTGCCAGCAGCCAAGCCCCCACAGGGTACGAGCAGTACTTC.